Below, 19 T cell receptor beta chains from the same sample are listed, as sequenced in a study of shared clonotypes between healthy human individuals. TCRdb keeps only in-frame clones here, not all; method: immunoSEQ multiplex PCR. The data hold hundreds of thousands of clones, with about 96% observed a single time. Naive CD8 cells, CD45RO-negative and positively selected for CCR7, excluded terminally differentiated effector memory CD45RA+ cells. Sample: naive CD8+ T cells sorted from blood. Receptor source: a woman aged 25 to 39 in good health.

V usage is TRBV21-1 and J usage is TRBJ1-2; the D call in the table, TRBD1, was not verified against the DNA. TRBV21-1 is reported as a pseudogene. The CDR3 covers 16 residues. The CDR3 DNA reads as TGTGCCAGCAGCAATGGGACAGGGGGTGCAAACTATGGCTACACCTTC. Its translation: CASSNGTGGANYGYTF.

This chain uses TRBV27 with TRBJ2-2; 10 bases line up with TRBD1. With 5 bases clipped from V and 8 bases from J, the junction kept 14 bases outside the gene matches. The CDR3 extends over 17 amino acids. From germline, CDR1 is MNHEY and CDR2 SMNVEV (reference sequence). The CDR3 DNA reads as TGTGCCAGCAGTCCGCTAGAACCGGGACAGGGGTATGGGGAGCTGTTTTTT. Its protein product is CASSPLEPGQGYGELFF.

The V and J genes are TRBV7-9 and TRBJ2-7; D may correspond to TRBD1 or TRBD2 (5 bases each). Trimming shortened V by 7 bases and J by 5 bases, and 12 bases separated the two germline ends. This CDR3 comprises 12 residues. CDR1 is SEHNR, CDR2 FQNEAQ, per germline (reference sequence). The CDR3 DNA sequence: TGTGCCAGCACGGGGCAGGGTGACGAGCAGTACTTC. Translation: CASTGQGDEQYF.

This chain joins TRBV4-1 and TRBJ2-7, with 9 bases fitting TRBD1. CDR3 length equals 18 residues. Trimming removed 4 bases from V and 2 bases from J; junction bases left unmatched: 15. Germline V gene data show CDR1 as MGHRA and CDR2 as YSYEKL. CDR3 region: CASSPLGLAGQGTYEQYF. CDR3 sequence (DNA): TGCGCCAGCAGCCCCCTAGGGTTGGCGGGACAGGGAACCTACGAGCAGTACTTC.

The chain combines TRBV6-1 with TRBJ2-7; TRBD1 agrees at 9 bases. This CDR3 comprises 15 residues. The trim removed 5 bases at V and 3 bases at J, leaving 8 bases unmatched. Germline V gene lookup returns CDR1 MNHNS and CDR2 SASEGT. DNA for the CDR3: TGTGCCAGCAGTTCACCGGACAGGGGATTCTACGAGCAGTACTTC. Protein product: CASSSPDRGFYEQYF.

The chain combines TRBV13 with TRBJ2-7, with D possibly matching TRBD1 (5 bases). The CDR3 has 14 residues. Germline V gene data show CDR1 as PRHDT and CDR2 as FYEKMQ (reference sequence). V shed 0 bases and J shed 3 bases, with 9 bases lying between them. The CDR3 DNA reads as TGTGCCAGCAGCTTAGGGGTAGGGGACTACGAGCAGTACTTC. Its translation: CASSLGVGDYEQYF.

The V and J genes are TRBV7-9 and TRBJ2-3, with D perhaps matching TRBD1 or TRBD2 (5 bases each). The CDR3 consists of 15 residues. Germline V lookup: CDR1 SEHNR, CDR2 FQNEAQ (reference sequence). Trimming shortened V by 5 bases and J by 6 bases, and 18 bases separated the two germline ends. CDR3 sequence reads: CASSPPGPALDTQYF. CDR3 DNA sequence: TGTGCCAGCAGCCCTCCGGGACCGGCCTTGGATACGCAGTATTTT.

V gene TRBV28 combines with J gene TRBJ2-7; 7 bases align to TRBD1. Losses at the gene ends were 5 bases for V and 1 base for J; bases not matched to a gene: 5. CDR1 and CDR2 from the germline V gene are MDHEN and SYDVKM. The CDR3 is 14 amino acids. CDR3 protein: CASSVGRGSYEQYF. CDR3 bases: TGTGCCAGCAGTGTCGGCAGGGGGTCCTACGAGCAGTACTTC.

CDR3 in DNA: TGTGCCAGCGCACAGGCAGCCAAAAACATTCAGTACTTC. This codes for CASAQAAKNIQYF. The chain is built from TRBV7-9 and TRBJ2-4; tentative D call: TRBD1 (5 bases). Trimming left V 8 bases short and J 0 bases short, with 8 bases between. The germline V gene encodes CDR1 SEHNR and CDR2 FQNEAQ (reference sequence). The CDR3 extends over 13 amino acids. Based on the CDR3 plus reference TRBV7-9 and TRBJ2-4, the full variable domain is DTGVSQNPRHKITKRGQNVTFRCDPISEHNRLYWYRQTLGQGPEFLTYFQNEAQLEKSRLLSDRFSAERPKGSFSTLEIQRTEQGDSAMYLCASAQAAKNIQYFGAGTRLSVL.

This chain links TRBV5-1 with TRBJ2-1; D possibly uses TRBD1 or TRBD2 (5 bases each). The V gene's germline CDR1 is SGHRS and CDR2 YFSETQ. The CDR3 totals 17 residues. Trimming took 0 bases from V and 2 from J, leaving 15 bases between them. The CDR3 here is CASSLGGFATPYNEQFF. Here the CDR3 DNA reads TGCGCCAGCAGCTTGGGGGGGTTTGCCACTCCCTACAATGAGCAGTTCTTC.

The chain carries TRBV6-5 and TRBJ2-7; the D is unclear. This CDR3 contains 13 residues. Germline CDR1 is MNHEY and CDR2 is SVGAGI. V lost 4 bases, J lost 1 base, and 8 bases lay in between. The CDR3 DNA follows: TGTGCCAGCAGTTTCGCGGAGTCCTACGAGCAGTACTTC. Translating gives CASSFAESYEQYF.

The count of this clone is one. The V call is TRBV15, the J call TRBJ2-5; D is undetermined. V was pared by 5 bases and J by 2 bases, with 15 bases between. Germline V gene data show CDR1 as LNHNV and CDR2 as YYDKDF (reference sequence). This CDR3 is 15 amino acids long. This CDR3 is CATSLYSVLQETQYF. The CDR3 region has the DNA TGTGCCACCAGCTTATACTCAGTCTTACAAGAGACCCAGTACTTC.

This clone came up once. The gene calls are TRBV29-1 and TRBJ1-3; unclear D gene. Germline assignment: CDR1 SQVTM and CDR2 ANQGSEA. Trimming stripped 2 bases from V and 3 bases from J, with 11 bases between. The CDR3 has 14 residues. CDR3 sequence (DNA): TGCAGCGTTGAATTAGGGTTCGGTGGAAACACCATATATTTT. Translated: CSVELGFGGNTIYF.

The chain joins TRBV14 to TRBJ1-5; D gene ambiguous. Germline CDR1 and CDR2: SGHDN and FVKESK. V lost 0 bases and J 7 bases, leaving 4 bases between the germline ends. The CDR3 is 12 amino acids. The CDR3 sequence is CASSQDGQPQHF. The DNA for the CDR3 is TGTGCCAGCAGCCAAGATGGCCAGCCCCAGCATTTT.

This chain uses TRBV19 with TRBJ2-1; D tentatively fits TRBD1 or TRBD2 (6 bases each). V lost 5 bases, J lost 4 bases, and 12 bases lay in between. Looked up from germline, CDR1 is LNHDA and CDR2 is SQIVND (reference sequence). CDR3 length: 14 amino acids. CDR3: CASSATGTYNEQFF. The CDR3 region has the DNA TGTGCCAGTAGTGCCACAGGGACTTACAATGAGCAGTTCTTC. The whole variable domain, remainder taken from reference TRBV19 and TRBJ2-1, is DGGITQSPKYLFRKEGQNVTLSCEQNLNHDAMYWYRQDPGQGLRLIYYSQIVNDFQKGDIAEGYSVSREKKESFPLTVTSAQKNPTAFYLCASSATGTYNEQFFGPGTRLTVL.

This chain joins TRBV20-1 and TRBJ2-7, with no clear D. The CDR3 runs to 11 residues. Trimming stripped 5 bases from V and 4 bases from J, with 9 bases between. Germline CDR1 DFQATT, CDR2 SNEGSKA (reference sequence). The CDR3 sequence is CSAHVNYEQYF. CDR3 DNA: TGCAGTGCTCATGTTAATTACGAGCAGTACTTC.

The chain links TRBV6-5 to TRBJ2-7, with a possible D match to TRBD2 (6 bases). Germline V lookup: CDR1 MNHEY, CDR2 SVGAGI. The CDR3 sequence is 15 residues long. With 5 bases removed from V and 6 bases from J, the gap between germline ends came to 20 bases. CDR3 coding DNA: TGTGCCAGCAGTCCTGCCGGGGGAAGAACCCTCGAGCAGTACTTC. This translates into CASSPAGGRTLEQYF.

CDR3 nucleotides: TGTGCCAGCAGCTTCGGGGTCGATGAGCAGTTCTTC. It codes for CASSFGVDEQFF. The chain has TRBV5-6 and TRBJ2-1; perhaps TRBD2 as D (5 bases). Germline V gene data show CDR1 as SGHDT and CDR2 as YYEEEE. V was cut by 2 bases and J by 8 bases, with 8 bases left in between. CDR3 length equals 12 residues.

The chain combines TRBV6-5 with TRBJ2-5; unclear D gene. The J call is in doubt because the DNA end fits TRBJ2-7 better. This CDR3 comprises 14 residues. Per germline, CDR1 MNHEY and CDR2 SVGAGI. CDR3 residues: CASSSQVYSYEQYF. The CDR3 nucleotides are TGTGCCAGCAGTTCCCAAGTCTACTCCTACGAGCAGTACTTC.